The rows below give T cell receptor beta chains drawn from one sample of a study of T-cell reconstitution after alpha-beta-depleted transplantation in children. TCRdb passed the PCR reads through MiXCR, listing each CDR3 protein once. The sample has around 480,000 distinct CDR3 sequences; less than 35% are singletons. Sequencing used PBMCs from the stem cell graft donor, obtained from the stem cell graft. These TCRs come from a human donor who donated a stem cell graft to a child with aplastic anemia. Each CDR3 is given with its conserved first and last residue. A D gene is named only where the DNA matches it firmly. Clone size is given for some rows only: seen once, a few or many times, or a class if the clone is expanded.

TGTGCCAGCAGCCCTACCTGGACAGGGCAGGACACTGAAGCTTTCTTT,CASSPTWTGQDTEAFF,TRBV7-9,TRBJ1-1,.,TRBD1
TGCAGTGCTATTGGGGCCGACTTAGCCTACAATGAGCAGTTCTTC,CSAIGADLAYNEQFF,TRBV20-1,TRBJ2-1,.,.
TGTGCCAGCAGTGAATCGGACAGCGGTACGAAGCAGTACTTC,CASSESDSGTKQYF,TRBV6-1,TRBJ2-7,many,.
TGCGCCAGCAGCGGCGGACTAGCGGGAGGGGAGCAGTTCTTC,CASSGGLAGGEQFF,TRBV5-1,TRBJ2-1,few,TRBD2
TGTGCCAGCAGTTTAGCGGGAGTTCCCGGGGAGCTGTTTTTT,CASSLAGVPGELFF,TRBV27,TRBJ2-2,few,TRBD2
TGCAGTGCTAGGGGTAGCGGGAGGGACTTATACAATGAGCAGTTCTTC,CSARGSGRDLYNEQFF,TRBV20-1,TRBJ2-1,.,TRBD2
TGTGCCAGCAGCCAACGAGGCGGGAGAAGCTCCTACGAGCAGTACTTC,CASSQRGGRSSYEQYF,TRBV3-1,TRBJ2-7,.,TRBD2
TGTGCCAGCAGCTTAGCGGGCTACCAAGAGACCCAGTACTTC,CASSLAGYQETQYF,TRBV7-2,TRBJ2-5,few,.
TGTGCCAGCAGTCCCGGGACTAGCAAATCGGGCGATGAGCAGTTCTTC,CASSPGTSKSGDEQFF,TRBV12-3/TRBV12-4,TRBJ2-1,.,TRBD2
TGTGCCAGCAGCTTGAGGGGTTCCATCGATGAGCAGTTCTTC,CASSLRGSIDEQFF,TRBV13,TRBJ2-1,.,.
TGCAGCGGCAGTACAACTAATGAAAAACTGTTTTTT,CSGSTTNEKLFF,TRBV29-1,TRBJ1-4,few,.
TGCGCCAGCAGCCAAGACGTCGGGATCAACAATGAGCAGTTCTTC,CASSQDVGINNEQFF,TRBV4-3,TRBJ2-1,.,.
TGCGCCAGCAGCGGTAGCGGGTACTCCTACAATGAGCAGTTCTTC,CASSGSGYSYNEQFF,TRBV5-1,TRBJ2-1,.,TRBD2
TGTGCCAGCAGCTTAGTAGTCACCGGGGAGCTGTTTTTT,CASSLVVTGELFF,TRBV5-1,TRBJ2-2,few,.
TGCAGCGTCTTCCTACAGGGGAAAAGTCAGCCCCAGCATTTT,CSVFLQGKSQPQHF,TRBV29-1,TRBJ1-5,few,TRBD1
TGTGCCAGCAGTCCGAGCTCACTAGCGGGAGGGGGGAGCACAGATACGCAGTATTTT,CASSPSSLAGGGSTDTQYF,TRBV28,TRBJ2-3,.,TRBD2
TGTGCCAGCAACACAGGAGGGCCGGGCACAGATACGCAGTATTTT,CASNTGGPGTDTQYF,TRBV4-2,TRBJ2-3,few,.
TGTGCCAGCAGCTTTGGCAATACCTACGAGCAGTACTTC,CASSFGNTYEQYF,TRBV7-2,TRBJ2-7,.,.
TGTGCCAGCAGGCCACACACTGAAGCTTTCTTT,CASRPHTEAFF,TRBV27,TRBJ1-1,few,.
TGTGCCAGCAGCCCGGACTCGAGCTCCTACGAGCAGTACTTC,CASSPDSSSYEQYF,TRBV13,TRBJ2-7,.,.
TGTGCCAGCAGTCGGACAGGGGGCGTTATTAAAGATACGCAGTATTTT,CASSRTGGVIKDTQYF,TRBV12-3/TRBV12-4,TRBJ2-3,.,TRBD1
TGTGCCAGCAGAGACGGACTAGCGGGAGTCGGTGAGCAGTTCTTC,CASRDGLAGVGEQFF,TRBV5-4,TRBJ2-1,once,TRBD2
TGTGCCAGCAGTTTGTTCGCACTTAGCAATCAGCCCCAGCATTTT,CASSLFALSNQPQHF,TRBV12-3/TRBV12-4,TRBJ1-5,many,.
TGTGCCATCAGTGAGGCCAGAGAAGACTACGAGCAGTACTTC,CAISEAREDYEQYF,TRBV10-3,TRBJ2-7,.,.
TGCAGCGTTGAAGATCGCGGGAGTCACGACTATGGCTACACCTTC,CSVEDRGSHDYGYTF,TRBV29-1,TRBJ1-2,few,.